The 23 T cell receptor beta chains below all came from one sample that was sequenced in a study of CD8 T cells in ankylosing spondylitis. TCRdb re-called the 5' RACE reads with MiXCR, one entry per CDR3 protein. The profile shows approximately 300,000 distinct CDR3 sequences, 20% of them singletons. Sequenced material: blood, either unsorted or a sorted T cell fraction (not recorded which). All receptors derive from a female donor with ankylosing spondylitis or in good health (not recorded which).

This clonotype was recorded at least ten times. The J gene is TRBJ2-7, the V gene TRBV10-2, with a weak D call TRBD1 (6 bases). V dropped 2 bases and J dropped 7 bases, with 9 bases sitting between them. Germline lookup yields CDR1 WSHSY and CDR2 SAAADI. CDR3 length: 12 amino acids. CDR3 bases: TGCGCCAGCAGTGAGGGACAGACGGAGCAGTACTTC. It is translated as CASSEGQTEQYF.

This clonotype was picked up many times. The chain is built from TRBV19 and TRBJ2-1; D unclear. V lost 4 bases to trimming and J lost 3 bases, with 10 bases between them. CDR1 is LNHDA, CDR2 SQIVND, per germline (reference sequence). CDR3 size: 14 residues. The CDR3 nucleotides read TGTGCCAGTAGTACCCCCCAGCTCTACAATGAGCAGTTCTTC. Protein: CASSTPQLYNEQFF.

This clonotype has a count of ten or more. This sequence joins TRBV12-3 or TRBV12-4 and TRBJ2-5, with D tentatively TRBD1 or TRBD2 (5 bases each). The CDR3 has 15 amino acids. V shed 1 base and J shed 2 bases, with 11 bases lying between them. CDR3 DNA sequence: TGTGCCAGCAGTTTAGGGGACCGGCGGCAAGAGACCCAGTACTTC. It codes for CASSLGDRRQETQYF.

The J gene is TRBJ1-6, the V gene TRBV18; a weak D match, TRBD1 (5 bases). From germline, CDR1 is KGHSH and CDR2 LQKENI. The CDR3 spans 14 residues. V lost 2 bases and J lost 9, with 11 bases in between. CDR3 in amino acids: CASSPAGQASPLHF. The DNA of the CDR3 is TGTGCCAGCTCACCAGCAGGGCAGGCTTCACCCCTCCACTTT.

The chain links TRBV10-3 to TRBJ2-1; 10 nucleotides agree with TRBD2. This CDR3 region has 15 residues. From germline, CDR1 is ENHRY and CDR2 SYGVKD. J gave up 3 bases and V 8 bases, and 7 bases lay outside the gene matches. In DNA, the CDR3 is TGTGCCATCGGCAGTACTAGCGGGAACTACAATGAGCAGTTCTTC. It yields the protein CAIGSTSGNYNEQFF.

This clonotype was counted at least ten times. This rearrangement joins TRBV5-1 to TRBJ2-1; TRBD2 aligns across 10 bases. CDR1 is SGHRS and CDR2 is YFSETQ in the germline V gene. V was clipped by 3 bases and J by 8 bases; unmatched bases: 8. The CDR3 extends over 15 amino acids. CDR3 DNA: TGCGCCAGCAGCTCTAGCGGGAGAGCCGATTATGAGCAGTTCTTC. It encodes CASSSSGRADYEQFF.

This clonotype was counted between two and nine times. The V call is TRBV29-1, the J call TRBJ2-1; TRBD2 matches 7 bases. Germline CDR1 is SQVTM and CDR2 is ANQGSEA. The CDR3 runs 14 residues. The J segment lost 4 bases and the V segment lost 3 bases, leaving 6 bases of the junction unmatched. DNA for the CDR3: TGCAGCGTTGATCCTAGCGGTACATACAATGAGCAGTTCTTC. This encodes CSVDPSGTYNEQFF.

This clonotype was seen ten or more times. The gene calls are TRBV7-2 and TRBJ2-1, with D unresolved. CDR3 size: 11 residues. Germline V gene sequence: CDR1 SGHTA, CDR2 FQGNSA. The V and J ends lost 4 bases and 10 bases respectively, with 8 bases between them. The CDR3 DNA is TGTGCCAGCAGCTCACAAGGCGAGCAGTTCTTC. Encoded protein: CASSSQGEQFF.

This chain joins TRBV24-1 and TRBJ2-1, with 8 bases fitting TRBD2. In germline, CDR1 is KGHDR, CDR2 SFDVKD. J gave up 6 bases and V 4 bases, and 7 bases lay outside the gene matches. This CDR3 comprises 15 residues. The CDR3 is CATSDRSGIGNEQFF. As DNA, the CDR3 is TGTGCCACCAGTGACCGTAGCGGGATCGGCAATGAGCAGTTCTTC.

This clonotype was detected once. The V and J genes are TRBV20-1 and TRBJ1-2; perhaps TRBD1 as D (5 bases). The ends were cut back, 5 bases at V and 2 bases at J, with 15 bases in the middle. In germline, CDR1 is DFQATT, CDR2 SNEGSKA (reference sequence). The CDR3 has 14 residues. The CDR3 spells CSAASHAGNYGYTF. The CDR3 nucleotides are TGCAGTGCTGCCTCCCATGCAGGGAACTATGGCTACACCTTC.

This clonotype has more than one count but fewer than ten. The chain uses TRBV5-8 and TRBJ2-7; perhaps TRBD2 as D (6 bases). CDR1 is SGHTS and CDR2 is YDEGEE in the germline V gene. The CDR3 runs 16 residues. V shed 1 base and J shed 4 bases, with 18 bases lying between them. CDR3 nucleotides: TGTGCCAGCAGCTTGTGGGGTCGGGACTGGGGATACGAGCAGTACTTC. It encodes CASSLWGRDWGYEQYF.

This clonotype appeared many times. The chain couples TRBV4-3 to TRBJ1-2, with D uncertain. The germline CDR1 and CDR2 sequences are LGHNA and YSLEER. Deletions cut 0 bases from V and 5 bases from J, with 13 bases between. The CDR3 contains 15 residues. The CDR3 coding sequence is TGCGCCAGCAGCCAAGATCTAACCAGGTCTTATGGCTACACCTTC. Its translation is CASSQDLTRSYGYTF.

This rearrangement joins TRBV6-6 to TRBJ2-7; 7 bases fit TRBD2. CDR3 length equals 12 residues. With 7 bases clipped from V and 3 bases from J, the junction kept 3 bases outside the gene matches. Germline loops: CDR1 MNHNY, CDR2 SVGAGI (reference sequence). The CDR3 DNA follows: TGTGCCAGCACCCCTAGCGGCTACGAGCAGTACTTC. Protein: CASTPSGYEQYF.

In this sample, this clonotype turned up a few times. V is TRBV10-3 and J is TRBJ2-3; D gene ambiguous. The V gene lost 2 bases and the J gene lost 0 bases, with 9 bases spanning the gap. CDR1 ENHRY and CDR2 SYGVKD come from the germline V gene. The CDR3 contains 15 residues. The CDR3 protein is CAISETSSSTDTQYF. CDR3 in DNA: TGTGCCATCAGTGAGACCAGCTCTAGCACAGATACGCAGTATTTT.

The sample holds many counts of this clonotype. V is TRBV7-2 and J is TRBJ1-3; 7 bases match TRBD1. The germline gives CDR1 SGHTA, CDR2 FQGNSA. The trim removed 5 bases at V and 6 bases at J, leaving 4 bases unmatched. CDR3 length equals 13 residues. In DNA form, the CDR3 reads TGTGCCAGCAGCCCCGGGACAGAAAACACCATATATTTT. Protein: CASSPGTENTIYF.

This clonotype was counted between two and nine times. The chain uses TRBV7-6 and TRBJ2-5, with 8 positions matching TRBD2. V lost 5 bases, J lost 2 bases, and 13 bases stayed unmatched. The CDR3 runs to 17 residues. CDR1 is SGHVS, CDR2 FNYEAQ, per germline. The CDR3 spells CASSRELAGNHQETQYF. For the CDR3, the DNA is TGTGCCAGCAGCCGAGAATTAGCGGGAAACCATCAAGAGACCCAGTACTTC.

At least ten counts were recorded for this clonotype. The chain recombines TRBV7-6 with TRBJ2-3; a weak D match, TRBD2 (6 bases). The CDR3 has 15 amino acids. V was cut by 3 bases and J by 4 bases, with 14 bases left in between. Germline V CDR1 and CDR2: SGHVS, FNYEAQ. The CDR3 DNA reads TGTGCCAGCAGCTTGGCCGGGACTCAATCAGATACGCAGTATTTT. Protein product: CASSLAGTQSDTQYF.

The V call is TRBV6-1, the J call TRBJ2-1, with TRBD2 as a possible D gene (7 bases). The germline V and J ends were trimmed by 8 bases and 8 bases, with 22 bases remaining between them. The CDR3 runs to 15 residues. Looked up from germline, CDR1 is MNHNS and CDR2 is SASEGT. Here the CDR3 DNA reads TGTGCCAGCTTTTGGGGGAGGGACATTAGGGATGAGCAGTTCTTC. Its protein is CASFWGRDIRDEQFF.

This clonotype was seen a few times. The chain is built from TRBV10-1 and TRBJ2-1; 16 positions agree with TRBD2. V shed 2 bases, J shed 10 bases, and the junction held 5 bases outside the gene matches. The CDR3 is 16 residues long. CDR1 and CDR2 from the germline V gene are WNHNN and SYGVQD (reference sequence). The CDR3 sequence is CASSEGTSGRAEEQFF. The CDR3 coding sequence is TGCGCCAGCAGTGAGGGGACTAGCGGGAGGGCGGAGGAGCAGTTCTTC.

This rearrangement joins TRBV18 to TRBJ2-1, with D possibly being TRBD1 (5 bases). V was trimmed by 0 bases and J by 1 base, leaving 10 bases between them. CDR1 and CDR2 from the germline V gene are KGHSH and LQKENI. The length of the CDR3 is 16 residues. This CDR3 is CASSPPQGASYNEQFF. Here the CDR3 DNA reads TGTGCCAGCTCACCACCACAAGGGGCTTCCTACAATGAGCAGTTCTTC. The whole variable domain, remainder taken from reference TRBV18 and TRBJ2-1, is NAGVMQNPRHLVRRRGQEARLRCSPMKGHSHVYWYRQLPEEGLKFMVYLQKENIIDESGMPKERFSAEFPKEGPSILRIQQVVRGDSAAYFCASSPPQGASYNEQFFGPGTRLTVL.

The sample holds many counts of this clonotype. The chain carries TRBV20-1 and TRBJ2-7, with a possible D match to TRBD1 (6 bases). V lost 5 bases, J lost 5 bases, and 13 bases lay in between. Germline CDR1 and CDR2: DFQATT and SNEGSKA (reference sequence). This CDR3 has 12 amino acids. The CDR3 DNA reads TGCAGTGCTCGTTGGGGGCTGGACGAGCAGTACTTC. This sequence encodes CSARWGLDEQYF.

The genes are TRBV12-3 or TRBV12-4 and TRBJ2-7; no clear D gene. CDR3 size: 10 residues. Trimming stripped 4 bases from V and 2 bases from J, with 0 bases between. CDR3 sequence: CASSSYEQYF. The CDR3 DNA sequence: TGTGCCAGCAGTTCCTACGAGCAGTACTTC.

In this sample, this clonotype turned up a few times. The gene calls are TRBV2 and TRBJ1-5, with 8 positions matching TRBD1. After removal of 6 bases from V and 4 bases from J, the junction contained 11 bases not matched to a gene. CDR1 is SNHLY and CDR2 is FYNNEI in the germline V gene. The CDR3 covers 16 residues. CDR3 region: CASRARTGRGNQPQHF. In nucleotides, the CDR3 is TGTGCCAGCAGGGCCAGGACAGGGCGTGGGAATCAGCCCCAGCATTTT.